This TCR beta chain was identified during a study of blood T cell repertoires in COVID-19. About the study: Spain, Italy and the United States supplied samples that represented acute and convalescent COVID-19.

This clone showed up just once. The assay was immunoSEQ multiplex PCR, and TCRdb's table has in-frame clones only and misses some. This sample yields over 150,000 clones, of which 78% are seen a single time; roughly 1.7% belongs to the top ten. The receptor was derived from an elderly man with acute or convalescent COVID-19. Sequenced sample: peripheral blood.

The CDR3 reads CASSGGQRLSGNTIYF. The CDR3 DNA is TGTGCCAGTAGTGGTGGACAGCGACTCTCTGGAAACACCATATATTTT. This chain joins TRBV19 and TRBJ1-3; D is perhaps TRBD1 (6 bases). V was cut by 5 bases and J by 0 bases, with 14 bases left in between. Germline CDR1 LNHDA, CDR2 SQIVND (reference sequence). This CDR3 is 16 amino acids long.